The next 2 T cell receptor beta chains were all read from a single sample in a study of blood T cell repertoires in COVID-19. Clones were read by immunoSEQ multiplex PCR, and TCRdb kept only the in-frame ones, dropping some. The table has approximately 250,000 clones, around 82% seen once. The sample comprised peripheral blood. The receptors originated from a human donor in a cohort sampled during active COVID-19.

The chain carries TRBV6-6 and TRBJ1-3; 7 bases map to TRBD1. The junction had 13 bases not matched to a gene; V was cut back by 5 bases and J by 0 bases. In germline, CDR1 is MNHNY, CDR2 SVGAGI (reference sequence). This CDR3 comprises 18 residues. This CDR3 reads CASSQPMTGTRSGNTIYF. The CDR3 DNA sequence: TGTGCCAGCAGTCAACCGATGACAGGGACCCGCTCTGGAAACACCATATATTTT.

The chain carries TRBV27 and TRBJ2-7; the match to TRBD1 covers 9 bases. CDR3 size: 15 residues. The V and J ends lost 5 bases and 6 bases, in that order; junction bases with no gene match: 11. Germline V lookup: CDR1 MNHEY, CDR2 SMNVEV (reference sequence). The CDR3 loop reads CASSQTRTGAFEQYF. In DNA, the CDR3 is TGTGCCAGCAGTCAAACCAGGACAGGGGCCTTCGAGCAGTACTTC.